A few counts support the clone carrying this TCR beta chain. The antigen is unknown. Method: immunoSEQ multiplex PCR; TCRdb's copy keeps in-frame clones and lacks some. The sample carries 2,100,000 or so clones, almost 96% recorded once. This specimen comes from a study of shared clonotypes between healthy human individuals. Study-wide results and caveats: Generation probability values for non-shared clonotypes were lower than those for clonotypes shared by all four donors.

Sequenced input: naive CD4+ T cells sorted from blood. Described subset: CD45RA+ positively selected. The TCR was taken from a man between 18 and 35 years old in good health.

The CDR3 DNA sequence: TGTGCCAGCAGCTCAAACCTAGACGACTATGGCTACACCTTC. This gives the protein CASSSNLDDYGYTF. The chain is built from TRBV5-4 and TRBJ1-2; D not resolved. The CDR3 runs to 14 residues. Trimming cost V 3 bases and J 3 bases, with 12 bases left between them. The germline CDR1 and CDR2 sequences are SGHNT and YYREEE (reference sequence).